This T cell receptor beta chain was retrieved from a study of blood T cell repertoires in COVID-19. Per the original methods: Amplified reference gene primers provided the basis for estimating nucleated cell counts. The method was immunoSEQ multiplex PCR; TCRdb's version includes in-frame clones alone and lacks a portion of them. V and J calls and clone size are those listed in that table; D and trimming were worked out from the DNA. The sample carries some 120,000 clones, about 83% recorded once. From germline, CDR1 is SGHRS and CDR2 YFSETQ. The CDR3 runs to 14 residues. V was clipped by 1 base and J by 7 bases, with 13 bases between them.

What was sequenced was peripheral blood. The chain couples TRBV5-1 to TRBJ2-3; possible D gene TRBD2, 5 bases. This receptor was obtained from a man in his 60s with acute or convalescent COVID-19. CDR3 loop: CASSLWARENTQYF. CDR3 sequence (DNA): TGCGCCAGCAGCTTGTGGGCTAGGGAGAATACGCAGTATTTT.